This record concerns one TCR beta chain sequence. Its antigen is still unknown. These data originate in a study of OX40 agonist ivuxolimab in advanced cancers. Study-wide points: In the 0.1 to 3.0 mg/kg range, CD4+ and CD8+ blood T cells had expanded clonally by week 6. Antigen specificity remained undetermined for the expanded peripheral T cells. On average, CD8+ T cells had more expanded clones than CD4+.

Profiling relied on immunoSEQ multiplex PCR, and the TCRdb table lists in-frame clones only, not all of them. The sample consists of over 75,000 clones, 90% to 95% of them appearing once. The CDR3 is 16 residues long. Sample: CD4+ or CD8+ T cells sorted from blood, taken in a trial of the OX40 agonist ivuxolimab. V usage is TRBV21-1 and J usage is TRBJ1-6; the table assigns TRBD1, which was not confirmed against the DNA. TRBV21-1 is a known pseudogene. The origin of this receptor is an adult with an advanced solid tumor such as melanoma, head and neck, liver or kidney cancer. The CDR3 reads CASSRPVTGVNSPLHF. The CDR3 DNA sequence: TGTGCCAGCAGCCGCCCGGTGACAGGGGTTAATTCACCCCTCCACTTT.